The text below deals with one TCR beta chain. The germline gives CDR1 MGHRA, CDR2 YSYEKL. Unmatched junction bases numbered 6, after V lost 2 bases and J lost 4 bases. This CDR3 has 16 amino acids. PCR primers comprised 60 Vbeta and 13 Jbeta primers. Clones were sequenced by immunoSEQ multiplex PCR, and TCRdb holds only the in-frame ones, with some missing. Of more than 150,000 clones in the sample, 65% to 85% were seen once. The donors (healthy individuals) were bone marrow donors. The sample belongs to a study of cytomegalovirus exposure and HLA in healthy donors. This TCR was recovered from a girl aged 5 to 17 in good health and CMV-seropositive. The chain joins TRBV4-1 to TRBJ2-5; 11 bases are shared with TRBD2. Sequenced: PBMCs. CDR3 sequence reads: CASSQYSGRGLETQYF. The DNA of the CDR3 is TGCGCCAGCAGCCAATATAGCGGGAGGGGGTTAGAGACCCAGTACTTC.